Below, one TCR beta chain is given with its context. Germline V gives CDR1 LNHDA, CDR2 SQIVND (reference sequence). This CDR3 is built from 15 residues. V was pared by 6 bases and J by 0 bases, with 12 bases between. The data were obtained in a study of blood T cell repertoires in COVID-19. The data were produced by immunoSEQ multiplex PCR, yet TCRdb's version contains in-frame clones alone and is incomplete. The table has tens of thousands of clones, about 90% seen once. The rearrangement joins TRBV19 to TRBJ1-5, with D unresolved. The sequence was collected from a man aged 60 to 69 with acute or convalescent COVID-19. The sample comprised peripheral blood. CDR3 bases: TGTGCCAGTAGCCAGACTCGACCTAGCAATCAGCCCCAGCATTTT. Its translation: CASSQTRPSNQPQHF.